These 5 T cell receptor beta chains were all obtained from the same sample, sequenced in a study of blood T cell repertoires in COVID-19. TCRdb's table, derived via immunoSEQ multiplex PCR, lists solely in-frame clones and lacks some. The table lists under 250,000 clones, nearly 90% of them singletons. Material: PBMCs or T cells enriched from blood (not recorded which). The receptors here all came from a man aged 25 to 40 who had recovered from COVID-19.

This clone was observed once. The V gene is TRBV2, the J gene TRBJ1-5; D remains unclear. The germline V and J ends were trimmed by 7 bases and 2 bases, with 9 bases remaining between them. The CDR3 covers 13 residues. Germline lookup yields CDR1 SNHLY and CDR2 FYNNEI. The CDR3 DNA follows: TGTGCCAGCAAGGATACAGGCAATCAGCCCCAGCATTTT. Residues: CASKDTGNQPQHF.

CDR3 region: CASSPGPRRTTSTDTQYF. DNA of the CDR3: TGTGCCAGCAGCCCAGGGCCTCGACGGACCACTAGCACAGATACGCAGTATTTT. The chain employs TRBV7-9 and TRBJ2-3; D perhaps matches TRBD1 (5 bases). The germline V gene has CDR1 SEHNR and CDR2 FQNEAQ (reference sequence). The CDR3 extends over 18 amino acids. The V end lost 5 bases, the J end lost 0 bases, and 21 bases lay between the germline ends.

The chain links TRBV7-2 to TRBJ2-7; D is unclear. The CDR3 contains 16 residues. V was clipped by 5 bases and J by 1 base, with 18 bases between them. The V gene's germline CDR1 is SGHTA and CDR2 FQGNSA. CDR3 DNA: TGTGCCAGCAGCCCGGCCCCCTCAGGTGATTCCTACGAGCAGTACTTC. Translating it yields CASSPAPSGDSYEQYF.

The gene calls are TRBV21-1 and TRBJ1-1; the table's D call TRBD1 went unverified against the DNA. TRBV21-1 is a recognized pseudogene. The CDR3 has 15 residues. The chain's CDR3 is CASSKRTDRDTEAFF. For the CDR3, the DNA is TGTGCCAGCAGCAAAAGGACCGACAGGGACACTGAAGCTTTCTTT.

J is TRBJ2-2 and V is TRBV18, with TRBD1 matching 7 bases. V trimming: 6 bases; J trimming: 5 bases; junction bases outside the gene matches: 21. CDR3 size: 19 residues. Germline values: CDR1 KGHSH, CDR2 LQKENI. CDR3 sequence: CASSQIPGQLAYGTGELFF. In DNA, the CDR3 is TGTGCCAGCTCCCAGATTCCGGGACAGTTAGCCTATGGGACCGGGGAGCTGTTTTTT.